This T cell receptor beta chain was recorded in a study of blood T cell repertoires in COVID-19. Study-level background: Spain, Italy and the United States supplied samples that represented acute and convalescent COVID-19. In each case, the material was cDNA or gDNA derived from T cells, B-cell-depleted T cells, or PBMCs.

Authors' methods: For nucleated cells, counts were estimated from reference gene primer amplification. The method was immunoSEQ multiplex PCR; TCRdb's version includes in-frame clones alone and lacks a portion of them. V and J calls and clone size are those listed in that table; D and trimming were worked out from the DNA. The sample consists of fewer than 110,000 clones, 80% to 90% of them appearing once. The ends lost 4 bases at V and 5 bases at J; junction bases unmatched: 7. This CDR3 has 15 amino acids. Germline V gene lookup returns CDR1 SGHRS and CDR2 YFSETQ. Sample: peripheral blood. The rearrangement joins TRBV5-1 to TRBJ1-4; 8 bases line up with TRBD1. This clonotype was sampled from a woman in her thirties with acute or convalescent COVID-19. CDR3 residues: CASSPIGTGNEKLFF. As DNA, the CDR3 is TGCGCCAGCAGCCCCATAGGGACAGGCAATGAAAAACTGTTTTTT.